This T cell receptor beta chain was sequenced during a study of blood T cell repertoires in COVID-19 (dated by TCRdb to between 2020 and 2021). Background for the entire study: Collaborator samples came from the United States, Italy and Spain and covered acute and convalescent phases of COVID-19. The samples were drawn from two sources: the first 160 participants of the ongoing ImmuneRACE study, and 1,200 or so subjects contributed by 6 global collaborators. Subjects who had been exposed to COVID-19, were actively infected with it, or had recovered from it provided the deeply sampled blood TCRbeta repertoires that made up the dataset. The repertoires were released in a freely available public database intended as a resource for research on the immune response to SARS-CoV-2. A de-identified subject ID, COVID-19 status, age in years and sex were almost always included in the sample metadata. Where available, HLA class I and class II types were obtained from metadata supplied by the sample provider rather than from assay-based typing. The material from the prospective study consisted of cDNA or gDNA derived from T cells, B-cell-depleted T cells, or PBMCs. The paper as a whole reports these results and caveats: How much clinical and demographic metadata was included differed by source and by participant, and the metadata was provided uncurated.

The immunoSEQ Assay, a bias-controlled multiplex PCR, was used to amplify TCRbeta CDR3 regions from genomic DNA. In the original analysis: The number of nucleated cells in each sample was estimated by amplification of reference gene primers within the assay. To quantify the absolute abundance of each unique TCRbeta CDR3 rearrangement, sequence reads were collapsed and filtered. For each sample, productive Simpson clonality was calculated by taking the square root of Simpson's diversity index across productive rearrangements. TCRdb took over this immuneACCESS table, retaining in-frame rearrangements with V and J assigned. Such tables are incomplete; in checked studies, under half of the missing clones stem from an unresolved V gene, and the remainder is unexplained. The V and J calls and the clone size are those of that table, but D and trimming were determined from the DNA. This sample is represented by some 230,000 clones; 82% of them were singletons. In total, the top ten clones hold approximately 16% of the sample.

Participants in the prospective study were enrolled through a virtual design, were aged about 18 to 100 years, and lived in about two dozen United States geographic areas. To assign participants to cohorts, the prospective study relied on clinical history that participants themselves reported in a screening survey and a study questionnaire. Recovered participants in ImmuneRACE Cohort 3 were defined by two consecutive negative NP/OP PCR tests, clearance by a healthcare professional, or resolution of symptoms. Each participant in the prospective study had whole blood, serum and a nasopharyngeal or oropharyngeal swab collected by mobile phlebotomists. Prospective study participants could optionally give additional blood draws and questionnaires over a roughly two-month period. Before DNA extraction, blood samples from the prospective study were shipped at room temperature or frozen. V is pared back by 0 bases and J by 1 base, with 4 bases lying between the germline termini. Based on the germline V gene, the CDR1 and CDR2 sequences are SGDLS and YYNGEE. The CDR3 starts with the cysteine, ends with the phenylalanine, and has 13 residues. The sequence is cut down to CDR3 DNA, 39 bases in frame from base 1.

As to this clone: This receptor's antigen is unknown. The record has no base qualities; no much larger clone is one base away. Other DNA sequences from this sample encode an identical CDR3 as well.

This sequence was found in a middle-aged man who had recovered from COVID-19. The receptor chain draws on TRBV9 and TRBJ1-2; there is no confident call for the D gene. The sample was PBMCs or T cells enriched from blood (not recorded which). The nucleotide sequence reads as follows: TGTGCCAGCAGCGTAGACAGTAACTATGGCTACACCTTC. Its protein product is CASSVDSNYGYTF.